The 26 T cell receptor beta chains below all came from one sample that was sequenced in a study of blood T cell repertoires in COVID-19. Clones were sequenced by immunoSEQ multiplex PCR, and TCRdb holds only the in-frame ones, with some missing. This table has some 300,000 clones, roughly 86% appearing once. The sequencing sample was made of peripheral blood. The receptors shown here come from a woman aged 25-40 years with COVID-19, enrolled during active disease.

The chain combines TRBV7-3 with TRBJ2-5, with D uncertain. Trimming stripped 4 bases from V and 4 bases from J, with 10 bases between. The length of the CDR3 is 13 residues. CDR1 and CDR2 (germline): SGHTA, FQGTGA. CDR3 loop: CASSSATGETQYF. Here the CDR3 DNA reads TGTGCCAGCAGCTCCGCGACTGGAGAGACCCAGTACTTC.

J is TRBJ1-3 and V is TRBV6-5; 7 nucleotides agree with TRBD1. The CDR3 is made up of 14 amino acids. The V gene's germline CDR1 is MNHEY and CDR2 SVGAGI. V lost 5 bases, J lost 3 bases, and 4 bases stayed unmatched. The CDR3 sequence: CASSPGTVGNTIYF. CDR3 sequence (DNA): TGTGCCAGCAGTCCTGGGACAGTTGGAAACACCATATATTTT.

This clone was detected once. V is TRBV6-1 and J is TRBJ1-5; tentative D call: TRBD1 (5 bases). Germline-derived CDR1 and CDR2 are MNHNS and SASEGT. This CDR3 region has 16 residues. V was pared by 1 base and J by 2 bases, with 12 bases between. CDR3 loop: CASSEGQGIRNQPQHF. The DNA for the CDR3 is TGTGCCAGCAGTGAAGGGCAGGGCATACGCAATCAGCCCCAGCATTTT.

The genes are TRBV5-1 and TRBJ1-1; D is ambiguous. Per germline, CDR1 SGHRS and CDR2 YFSETQ. The CDR3 loop spans 12 amino acids. V lost 5 bases and J 6 bases, leaving 11 bases between the germline ends. This CDR3 is CASRNDAAEAFF. CDR3 in DNA: TGCGCCAGCAGGAACGATGCGGCTGAAGCTTTCTTT.

J is TRBJ2-1 and V is TRBV11-2; tentatively, D is TRBD2 (7 bases). V lost 5 bases, J lost 0 bases, and 17 bases lay in between. Germline CDR1 reads SGHAT; CDR2 reads FQNNGV. The CDR3 has 17 amino acids. Here the CDR3 DNA reads TGTGCCAGCAGCGATGGGCGGGGGCGAAGCTCCTACAATGAGCAGTTCTTC. It is translated as CASSDGRGRSSYNEQFF.

The chain combines TRBV7-9 with TRBJ2-7; D remains unclear. Per germline, CDR1 SEHNR and CDR2 FQNEAQ (reference sequence). CDR3 length equals 14 residues. V was pared by 5 bases and J by 4 bases, with 15 bases between. The CDR3 DNA reads as TGTGCCAGCAGCCACTCTGCCTCCTTTTACGAGCAGTACGTC. Its protein is CASSHSASFYEQYV.

The chain is built from TRBV18 and TRBJ1-1, with 8 bases that match TRBD1. Germline lookup yields CDR1 KGHSH and CDR2 LQKENI. Germline trimming cut 4 bases from V and 5 bases from J; bases unmatched to any gene: 6. The CDR3 runs to 14 residues. Here the CDR3 reads CASSLRQGRTEAFF. In DNA form, the CDR3 reads TGTGCCAGCTCACTGCGACAGGGGCGGACTGAAGCTTTCTTT.

The V call is TRBV19, the J call TRBJ1-5; unclear D gene. The CDR3 is made up of 15 amino acids. In germline, CDR1 is LNHDA, CDR2 SQIVND (reference sequence). V shed 3 bases and J shed 0 bases, with 9 bases lying between them. The chain's CDR3 is CASSIEAFSNQPQHF. In DNA, the CDR3 is TGTGCCAGTAGTATTGAGGCCTTTAGCAATCAGCCCCAGCATTTT.

This chain links TRBV6-5 with TRBJ1-2, with D perhaps TRBD1 (6 bases). Trimming removed 6 bases at V and 8 bases at J, with 13 bases between. The CDR3 totals 12 residues. Germline V lookup: CDR1 MNHEY, CDR2 SVGAGI. CDR3 sequence: CASRTTGKGYTF. CDR3 nucleotide sequence: TGTGCCAGCAGAACCACAGGGAAAGGCTACACCTTC.

CDR3 residues: CASSQEGNREGETQYF. DNA of the CDR3: TGCGCCAGCAGCCAAGAAGGTAACAGGGAAGGAGAGACCCAGTACTTC. The J gene is TRBJ2-5, the V gene TRBV4-1; a weak D match, TRBD1 (6 bases). V lost 0 bases and J lost 4, with 15 bases in between. Germline V gene sequence: CDR1 MGHRA, CDR2 YSYEKL. This CDR3 comprises 16 residues.

V and J are TRBV5-1 and TRBJ2-1, with TRBD1 identical over 7 bases. The CDR3 runs 15 residues. Germline loops: CDR1 SGHRS, CDR2 YFSETQ. The ends lost 3 bases at V and 0 bases at J; junction bases unmatched: 3. This CDR3 is CASSSGGSSYNEQFF. The CDR3 DNA is TGCGCCAGCAGCTCAGGGGGTAGCTCCTACAATGAGCAGTTCTTC.

The V and J genes are TRBV12-5 and TRBJ2-5; 16 bases align to TRBD2. V lost 3 bases and J lost 0; bases outside the gene matches: 4. The CDR3 runs to 18 residues. Germline CDR1 and CDR2: LGHNT and FRNRAP. As DNA, the CDR3 is TGTGCTAGTGGTTTAATGGGACTAGCGGGGGGGAACCAAGAGACCCAGTACTTC. Amino acid sequence: CASGLMGLAGGNQETQYF.

This clone was observed a few times. The chain recombines TRBV6-5 with TRBJ2-3; 7 nucleotides agree with TRBD2. The CDR3 sequence is 14 residues long. CDR1 and CDR2 (germline): MNHEY, SVGAGI. The V segment lost 6 bases and the J segment 4 bases; nucleotides outside the gene matches: 7. The CDR3 protein is CASSYGGEADTQYF. The CDR3 nucleotides read TGTGCCAGCAGCTATGGGGGGGAAGCAGATACGCAGTATTTT.

The chain couples TRBV4-1 to TRBJ2-3, with TRBD1 matching 10 bases. The CDR3 is 14 amino acids. V lost 4 bases to trimming and J lost 4 bases; unmatched junction nucleotides: 2. Germline values: CDR1 MGHRA, CDR2 YSYEKL. The CDR3 loop is CASSPGTGADTQYF. In DNA, the CDR3 is TGCGCCAGCAGCCCAGGGACAGGGGCAGATACGCAGTATTTT.

This clone was seen a single time. The CDR3 DNA reads as TGTGCCAGCAGCATCCGACTAGCGGGGGGGATGGAGACCCAGTACTTC. Translation: CASSIRLAGGMETQYF. The genes are TRBV7-9 and TRBJ2-5, with 14 bases matching TRBD2. The CDR3 totals 16 residues. V gave up 5 bases and J gave up 5 bases; unmatched junction bases: 7. The V gene's germline CDR1 is SEHNR and CDR2 FQNEAQ (reference sequence).

This clone was recorded once. The chain links TRBV6-5 to TRBJ1-2; D not resolved. Trimming cost V 0 bases and J 5 bases, with 13 bases left between them. The CDR3 is made up of 15 amino acids. Germline CDR1 and CDR2: MNHEY and SVGAGI. CDR3 loop: CASSYSGRAGYGYTF. The DNA for the CDR3 is TGTGCCAGCAGTTACTCCGGGAGGGCTGGATATGGCTACACCTTC.

A single count supports this clone. V is TRBV6-5 and J is TRBJ1-6; D call uncertain. This CDR3 contains 15 residues. Between the trimmed V and J ends, which lost 2 bases and 7 bases, there was a span of 12 bases. CDR1 is MNHEY and CDR2 is SVGAGI in the germline V gene. The CDR3 DNA reads as TGTGCCAGCAGTTACGGAGCGGCGGCCAATTCACCCCTCCACTTT. It specifies CASSYGAAANSPLHF.

This sequence joins TRBV7-2 and TRBJ2-3; D perhaps matches TRBD1 (5 bases). This CDR3 contains 12 residues. Trimming pared 8 bases from V and 6 bases from J, leaving 12 bases between. Germline CDR1 reads SGHTA; CDR2 reads FQGNSA. The CDR3 DNA sequence: TGTGCCAGCTCTATACAGGTCGATACGCAGTATTTT. It codes for CASSIQVDTQYF.

The chain recombines TRBV6-9 with TRBJ2-3, with D possibly matching TRBD1 (7 bases). The germline V and J ends were trimmed by 10 bases and 2 bases, with 22 bases remaining between them. CDR1 and CDR2 (germline): MNHGY, SVAAGI. The CDR3 contains 16 residues. In DNA form, the CDR3 reads TGTGCCAATGAGGGGGCGGGGAACGCCGCCACAGATACGCAGTATTTT. As protein: CANEGAGNAATDTQYF.

V and J are TRBV10-2 and TRBJ2-3, with D tentatively TRBD1 (6 bases). Looked up from germline, CDR1 is WSHSY and CDR2 is SAAADI. Trimming took 2 bases from V and 6 from J, leaving 12 bases between them. The CDR3 covers 14 residues. The CDR3 here is CASSEPPGEDTQYF. As DNA, the CDR3 is TGCGCCAGCAGTGAGCCACCAGGGGAGGATACGCAGTATTTT.

As regards this clone: The sample contains more than one DNA sequence encoding this CDR3. This chain uses TRBV5-1 with TRBJ1-2, with TRBD1 matching over 10 bases. Germline V gene sequence: CDR1 SGHRS, CDR2 YFSETQ. V shed 2 bases, J shed 4 bases, and the junction held 2 bases outside the gene matches. The CDR3 consists of 14 residues. The CDR3 DNA reads as TGCGCCAGCAGCTTAGGGGACAGGGGCTATGGCTACACCTTC. The encoded protein is CASSLGDRGYGYTF.

The J gene is TRBJ1-1, the V gene TRBV6-4; a weak D match, TRBD1 (5 bases). Germline CDR1 is MRHNA and CDR2 is SNTAGT. Trimming shortened V by 2 bases and J by 1 base, and 20 bases separated the two germline ends. The CDR3 runs 18 residues. The CDR3, as DNA: TGTGCCAGCAGTGACATGGGGCAAAACGAACCGGAGAACACTGAAGCTTTCTTT. It encodes CASSDMGQNEPENTEAFF.

This clone was counted a single time. For the CDR3, the DNA is TGTGCCAGTAGTGTCCTAGCGGGGGTTGAGCAGTTCTTC. The encoded protein is CASSVLAGVEQFF. V usage is TRBV19 and J usage is TRBJ2-1; TRBD2 agrees at 10 bases. With V trimmed by 5 bases and J by 9 bases, 4 bases remained unmatched. Germline V gives CDR1 LNHDA, CDR2 SQIVND (reference sequence). The CDR3 totals 13 residues.

This chain connects TRBV28 to TRBJ2-7; no definite D call. In germline, CDR1 is MDHEN, CDR2 SYDVKM. This CDR3 contains 11 residues. The germline V and J ends were trimmed by 6 bases and 3 bases, with 6 bases remaining between them. The CDR3 here is CASSSLYEQYV. DNA of the CDR3: TGTGCCAGCAGCTCCCTCTACGAGCAGTACGTC.

The chain couples TRBV28 to TRBJ2-1; 9 positions match TRBD2. Trimming at V came to 4 bases and at J to 7 bases, leaving 11 bases not matched to a gene. The CDR3 spans 16 residues. Germline-derived CDR1 and CDR2 are MDHEN and SYDVKM. The CDR3 here is CASSSVRGGAGNEQFF. The CDR3 DNA is TGTGCCAGCAGTTCCGTCCGCGGGGGGGCCGGGAATGAGCAGTTCTTC.

CDR3 loop: CASSQVGGTEAFF. DNA for the CDR3: TGTGCCAGCAGCCAGGTTGGGGGGACTGAAGCTTTCTTT. The J gene is TRBJ1-1, the V gene TRBV14, with a possible D match to TRBD1 (5 bases). This CDR3 is 13 amino acids long. The V gene lost 3 bases and the J gene lost 5 bases, with 10 bases spanning the gap. The germline gives CDR1 SGHDN, CDR2 FVKESK.